Each of the 8 T cell receptor beta chains below was sequenced from the same sample in a study of blood T cells in healthy people across ages (dated by TCRdb to the mid-2010s). The library was produced with 5' RACE. TCRdb lists the instrument as Illumina HiSeq 2500. A second PCR of about 6 to 11 cycles was performed with a sample-barcoded 5' primer and a J-beta primer mix. Starting from the raw public reads, TCRdb applied fastp trimming at Q25, assembled clones with MiXCR and retained in-frame beta chains. Rows matching on CDR3 protein sequence are summarized as one entry with the most common DNA and genes. This sample is represented by approximately 1,100,000 distinct CDR3 sequences; more than 35% of them were singletons. The ten largest make up 15% to 20% of the sample. Sequences were obtained from blood. Every receptor here comes from a woman aged 60-75 years in good health.

The chain couples TRBV9 to TRBJ2-5; D assignment may be TRBD1 or TRBD2 (5 bases each). The CDR3 has 16 amino acids. V was shortened by 3 bases and J by 11 bases, with 26 bases between the two germline ends. Germline CDR1 and CDR2: SGDLS and YYNGEE. CDR3 in amino acids: CASSARPGPSDGEQYF. The CDR3 DNA reads TGTGCCAGCAGCGCCAGGCCGGGACCCAGTGATGGGGAGCAGTACTTC.

This chain joins TRBV6-2 or TRBV6-3 and TRBJ1-5; possibly TRBD1 for D (5 bases). This CDR3 contains 16 residues. Germline V lookup: CDR1 MNHEY, CDR2 SVGEGT. Between the trimmed V and J ends, which lost 1 base and 0 bases, there was a span of 10 bases. The CDR3 DNA sequence: TGTGCCAGCAGTTACTTGGGGCCGCTTAGCAATCAGCCCCAGCATTTT. It specifies CASSYLGPLSNQPQHF.

This clonotype appeared a single time. The V call is TRBV28, the J call TRBJ2-1; the match to TRBD2 covers 9 bases. V lost 8 bases to trimming and J lost 6 bases; unmatched junction nucleotides: 8. The CDR3 runs 14 residues. Germline assignment: CDR1 MDHEN and CDR2 SYDVKM. The CDR3 is CASRVRGGVNEQFF. The CDR3 DNA reads TGTGCCAGCCGGGTGCGGGGGGGAGTCAATGAGCAGTTCTTC.

The V gene is TRBV27, the J gene TRBJ2-4; D is perhaps TRBD1 or TRBD2 (5 bases each). The CDR3 extends over 15 amino acids. Germline V gives CDR1 MNHEY, CDR2 SMNVEV (reference sequence). Between the trimmed V and J ends, which lost 4 bases and 3 bases, there was a span of 13 bases. This CDR3 is CASSSLGTVKNIQYF. Here the CDR3 DNA reads TGTGCCAGCAGTTCCCTTGGGACCGTCAAAAACATTCAGTACTTC.

This chain uses TRBV29-1 with TRBJ2-2, with 10 bases matching TRBD2. Germline V gene lookup returns CDR1 SQVTM and CDR2 ANQGSEA. V lost 7 bases to trimming and J lost 5 bases; unmatched junction nucleotides: 10. The CDR3 runs to 15 residues. The CDR3 region is CSALLAGVGTGELFF. The CDR3, as DNA: TGCAGCGCCCTTCTAGCGGGAGTCGGGACCGGGGAGCTGTTTTTT.

The rearrangement links TRBV27 to TRBJ1-2; 9 bases are shared with TRBD1. The CDR3 is 13 amino acids. After removal of 4 bases from V and 8 bases from J, the junction contained 5 bases not matched to a gene. Per germline, CDR1 MNHEY and CDR2 SMNVEV (reference sequence). The CDR3 loop reads CASSSSDRGGYTF. DNA for the CDR3: TGTGCCAGCAGTTCCTCGGACAGGGGCGGCTACACCTTC.

CDR3 amino acids: CASSLSGKAKNIQYF. CDR3 sequence (DNA): TGTGCCAGCAGTTTATCCGGGAAGGCCAAAAACATTCAGTACTTC. The chain links TRBV12-3 or TRBV12-4 to TRBJ2-4; D is perhaps TRBD2 (5 bases). Trimming took off 2 bases at V and 1 base at J, with 9 bases between the two ends. The CDR3 is made up of 15 amino acids.

J is TRBJ2-1 and V is TRBV20-1; 7 nucleotides agree with TRBD2. This CDR3 is 14 amino acids long. Per germline, CDR1 DFQATT and CDR2 SNEGSKA (reference sequence). The J segment lost 9 bases and the V segment lost 4 bases, leaving 12 bases of the junction unmatched. CDR3 nucleotides: TGCAGTGCTAACCTCTTGGGGAGGGCCACTGAGCAGTTCTTC. This codes for CSANLLGRATEQFF.